The TCR beta chain under discussion was sequenced for a study of T cells after yellow fever vaccination. Points from the study as a whole: Boosting was followed by the reappearance of most primary-vaccination clones (about 97% CD4, 70% to 90% CD8). Abundant clonotypes from the bulk population could get into FACS-sorted repertoires as contaminants.

V shed 8 bases and J shed 0 bases, with 8 bases lying between them. This CDR3 comprises 14 residues. Template-switching 5'RACE yielded the TCR cDNA; a universal primer site and UMIs were added in the process. TCRdb re-derived calls from the 5' RACE reads in MiXCR, one entry per CDR3 protein. This table holds approximately 180,000 distinct CDR3 sequences, roughly 6.2% found once. Note on this clonotype: What it recognizes is unknown.

The genes are TRBV12-3 or TRBV12-4 and TRBJ2-6; D is uncertain. This clonotype originated in a man between 18 and 35 years old who received the YFV17D yellow fever vaccine. This material consisted of CD4+ T cells sorted from PBMCs, taken on the day of the first yellow fever vaccination. The CDR3, as DNA: TGTGCCAGCGATCTAGGCTCTGGGGCCAACGTCCTGACTTTC. Translated: CASDLGSGANVLTF.